This passage covers 13 T cell receptor beta chains from one sample sequenced in a study of T cell repertoires in cytomegalovirus infection. MiXCR, run by TCRdb on the reads, gives a single entry per CDR3 protein. Of about 230,000 distinct CDR3 sequences detected, around 6.6% appear once; the ten largest clones hold roughly 6.5%. Input material: PBMCs. Receptors were obtained from a human donor in good health (CMV status not recorded). Some clones in this sample may be carry-over from other donors' samples.

This chain uses TRBV18 with TRBJ2-2, with TRBD1 matching 9 bases. This CDR3 comprises 19 residues. Germline lookup yields CDR1 KGHSH and CDR2 LQKENI. The V segment lost 4 bases and the J segment 4 bases; nucleotides outside the gene matches: 16. The DNA for the CDR3 is TGTGCCAGCTCACGGGTCGGGACAGGGACGTTTCCGGGCACCGGGGAGCTGTTTTTT. As protein: CASSRVGTGTFPGTGELFF.

This clonotype has a count of ten or more. The genes are TRBV7-2 and TRBJ2-7; TRBD1 aligns across 9 bases. Per germline, CDR1 SGHTA and CDR2 FQGNSA. CDR3 length: 14 amino acids. Trimming took 5 bases from V and 4 from J; bases not matched to a gene: 6. The CDR3 spells CASSQGQGWYEQYF. The CDR3 DNA is TGTGCCAGCAGCCAGGGACAGGGATGGTACGAGCAGTACTTC.

This clonotype occurred many times. This chain connects TRBV12-3 or TRBV12-4 to TRBJ1-4; the D is unclear. The CDR3 has 13 residues. V was pared by 3 bases and J by 8 bases, with 10 bases between. The CDR3 protein is CASSFDRGEKLFF. The CDR3, as DNA: TGTGCCAGCAGTTTCGACCGTGGGGAAAAACTGTTTTTT.

This clonotype was counted ten times or more. The genes are TRBV11-2 and TRBJ1-2, with D unresolved. The germline gives CDR1 SGHAT, CDR2 FQNNGV. This CDR3 region has 11 residues. V was cut by 5 bases and J by 8 bases, with 9 bases left in between. In nucleotides, the CDR3 is TGTGCCAGCAGCCCAGCGACAGGCTACACCTTC. Amino acid sequence: CASSPATGYTF.

This clonotype was picked up many times. J is TRBJ1-1 and V is TRBV7-9; maybe TRBD1 (6 bases). Looked up from germline, CDR1 is SEHNR and CDR2 is FQNEAQ (reference sequence). Trimming left V 6 bases short and J 0 bases short, with 14 bases between. This CDR3 contains 15 residues. The CDR3, as DNA: TGTGCCAGCAGGGAAGGGTGGGGGCTGAACACTGAAGCTTTCTTT. Its protein is CASREGWGLNTEAFF.

This clonotype was recorded many times. This chain connects TRBV7-2 to TRBJ2-7; 8 bases are shared with TRBD1. This CDR3 has 15 residues. The V gene's germline CDR1 is SGHTA and CDR2 FQGNSA. V trimming: 5 bases; J trimming: 0 bases; junction bases outside the gene matches: 6. The CDR3 sequence: CASSRTGGGSYEQYF. CDR3 DNA sequence: TGTGCCAGCAGCCGTACAGGGGGTGGCTCCTACGAGCAGTACTTC.

In its sample, this clonotype was seen many times. V is TRBV7-2 and J is TRBJ2-7; D might be TRBD2 (5 bases). V lost 1 base and J lost 3, with 10 bases in between. CDR3 size: 14 residues. Looked up from germline, CDR1 is SGHTA and CDR2 is FQGNSA. In DNA form, the CDR3 reads TGTGCCAGCAGCTTAGGGTTCGGGGTCTACGAGCAGTACTTC. This translates into CASSLGFGVYEQYF. The whole variable domain, remainder taken from reference TRBV7-2 and TRBJ2-7, is GAGVSQSPSNKVTEKGKDVELRCDPISGHTALYWYRQSLGQGLEFLIYFQGNSAPDKSGLPSDRFSAERTGGSVSTLTIQRTQQEDSAVYLCASSLGFGVYEQYFGPGTRLTVT.

The genes are TRBV5-1 and TRBJ2-7; D not resolved. The CDR3 loop spans 12 amino acids. Trimming pared 3 bases from V and 4 bases from J, leaving 8 bases between. In germline, CDR1 is SGHRS, CDR2 YFSETQ. CDR3 amino acids: CASSSSKYEQYF. Here the CDR3 DNA reads TGCGCCAGCAGCTCTTCGAAGTACGAGCAGTACTTC. Combining the CDR3 with reference TRBV5-1 and TRBJ2-7 gives the whole variable domain KAGVTQTPRYLIKTRGQQVTLSCSPISGHRSVSWYQQTPGQGLQFLFEYFSETQRNKGNFPGRFSGRQFSNSRSEMNVSTLELGDSALYLCASSSSKYEQYFGPGTRLTVT.

This clonotype was seen at least ten times. J is TRBJ2-2 and V is TRBV2; D might be TRBD2 (5 bases). Trimming removed 8 bases at V and 2 bases at J, with 9 bases between. The CDR3 is made up of 13 amino acids. Looked up from germline, CDR1 is SNHLY and CDR2 is FYNNEI. The CDR3, as DNA: TGTGCCAGCGGCCGGGAAAACACCGGGGAGCTGTTTTTT. As protein: CASGRENTGELFF.

This clonotype was detected ten times or more. V usage is TRBV6-6 and J usage is TRBJ2-3, with D possibly being TRBD2 (6 bases). Germline CDR1 and CDR2: MNHNY and SVGAGI (reference sequence). Deletions cut 8 bases from V and 0 bases from J, with 6 bases between. The CDR3 is 12 amino acids. The CDR3 nucleotides read TGTGCCAGCGGGGGGAGCACAGATACGCAGTATTTT. Translation: CASGGSTDTQYF.

In its sample, this clonotype was seen many times. This CDR3 reads CASSLGGRADTQYF. For the CDR3, the DNA is TGTGCCAGCAGCTTGGGGGGCAGGGCAGATACGCAGTATTTT. V usage is TRBV7-2 and J usage is TRBJ2-3; tentatively, D is TRBD1 or TRBD2 (6 bases each). With 3 bases removed from V and 4 bases from J, the gap between germline ends came to 11 bases. CDR1 and CDR2 (germline): SGHTA, FQGNSA. The CDR3 spans 14 residues.

This clonotype was seen ten or more times. V gene TRBV12-3 or TRBV12-4 combines with J gene TRBJ2-7, with D perhaps matching TRBD1 or TRBD2 (5 bases each). The CDR3 is 15 residues long. Between the trimmed V and J ends, which lost 6 bases and 0 bases, there was a span of 15 bases. Here the CDR3 reads CASSREGRSSYEQYF. Here the CDR3 DNA reads TGTGCCAGCAGCCGTGAGGGGCGCAGCTCCTACGAGCAGTACTTC.

This clonotype showed up many times. The chain's CDR3 is CASSPFVGGNEQYF. The CDR3 region has the DNA TGTGCCAGCAGTCCTTTTGTCGGGGGAAACGAGCAGTACTTC. The gene calls are TRBV6-1 and TRBJ2-7, with D possibly TRBD2 on 6 matching bases. Trimming removed 5 bases from V and 5 bases from J, with 16 bases in between. Germline CDR1 reads MNHNS; CDR2 reads SASEGT. The CDR3 runs to 14 residues.